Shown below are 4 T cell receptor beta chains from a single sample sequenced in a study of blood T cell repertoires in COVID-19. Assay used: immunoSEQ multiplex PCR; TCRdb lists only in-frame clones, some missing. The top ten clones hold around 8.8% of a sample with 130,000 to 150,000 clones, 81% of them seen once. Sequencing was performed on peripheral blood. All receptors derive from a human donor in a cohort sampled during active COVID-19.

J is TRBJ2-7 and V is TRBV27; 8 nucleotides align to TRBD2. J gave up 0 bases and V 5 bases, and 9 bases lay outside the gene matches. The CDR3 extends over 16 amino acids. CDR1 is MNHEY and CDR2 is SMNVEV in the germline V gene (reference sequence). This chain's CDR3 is CASSPSRAGGSYEQYF. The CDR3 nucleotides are TGTGCCAGCAGTCCTAGCCGGGCGGGAGGCTCCTACGAGCAGTACTTC.

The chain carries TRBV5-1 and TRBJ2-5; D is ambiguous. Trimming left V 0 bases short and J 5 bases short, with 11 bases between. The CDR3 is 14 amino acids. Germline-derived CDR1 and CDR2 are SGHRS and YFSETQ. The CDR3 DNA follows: TGCGCCAGCAGCTTGGCCGGAGCTACGGAGACCCAGTACTTC. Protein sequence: CASSLAGATETQYF.

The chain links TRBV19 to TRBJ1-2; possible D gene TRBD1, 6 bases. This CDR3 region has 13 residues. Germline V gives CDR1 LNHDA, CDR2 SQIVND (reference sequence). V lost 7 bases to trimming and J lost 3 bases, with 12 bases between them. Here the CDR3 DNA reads TGTGCCAGTAAAGACAGGAATGACTATGGCTACACCTTC. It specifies CASKDRNDYGYTF.

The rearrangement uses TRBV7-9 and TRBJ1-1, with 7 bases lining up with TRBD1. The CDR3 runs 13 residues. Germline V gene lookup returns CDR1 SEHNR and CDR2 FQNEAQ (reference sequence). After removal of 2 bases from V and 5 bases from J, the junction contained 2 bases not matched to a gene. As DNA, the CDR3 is TGTGCCAGCAGCTTACAGGGGGGAACTGAAGCTTTCTTT. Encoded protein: CASSLQGGTEAFF.